These 29 T cell receptor beta chains were sequenced from one sample in a study of healthy donors' naive CD4 and CD8 T cells. TCR libraries were built from around 0.45 ug of total RNA by linear amplification. TCRdb processed the reads anew with MiXCR; each CDR3 protein has one entry. The data contain approximately 180,000 distinct CDR3 sequences, 74% of them seen just once; the ten biggest clones take up 2% to 2.5%. The sample consisted of naive CD4+ and CD8+ T cells sorted from blood, pooled from several donors. Receptors originate from a pool of human donors in good health; the sample pools cells from several healthy donors.

The genes are TRBV29-1 and TRBJ1-5; D is unclear. V was pared by 0 bases and J by 11 bases, with 14 bases between. The CDR3 spans 13 residues. Germline V CDR1 and CDR2: SQVTM, ANQGSEA. The CDR3 sequence: CSVEDPLGSTQHF. The CDR3 region has the DNA TGCAGCGTTGAAGATCCCCTCGGATCTACCCAGCATTTT.

V and J are TRBV6-5 and TRBJ1-3; 9 bases align to TRBD1. Germline V lookup: CDR1 MNHEY, CDR2 SVGAGI. The CDR3 totals 16 residues. The ends lost 6 bases at V and 0 bases at J; junction bases unmatched: 6. The CDR3 reads CASRRTGASSGNTIYF. The CDR3 DNA reads TGTGCCAGCAGACGGACAGGGGCAAGCTCTGGAAACACCATATATTTT.

The chain uses TRBV7-8 and TRBJ2-5; D is perhaps TRBD1 or TRBD2 (6 bases each). Trimming removed 5 bases from V and 1 base from J, with 20 bases in between. CDR3 size: 17 residues. The germline V gene has CDR1 SGHVS and CDR2 FQNEAQ. The CDR3 is CASSLRRQGRFQETQYF. The CDR3 nucleotides are TGTGCCAGCAGCCTAAGACGGCAGGGGAGGTTCCAAGAGACCCAGTACTTC.

The rearrangement joins TRBV27 to TRBJ2-3; a weak D match, TRBD1 (6 bases). Germline assignment: CDR1 MNHEY and CDR2 SMNVEV (reference sequence). V was pared by 3 bases and J by 4 bases, with 8 bases between. This CDR3 region has 13 residues. CDR3 sequence reads: CASSFGGADTQYF. CDR3 coding DNA: TGTGCCAGCAGTTTTGGGGGCGCAGATACGCAGTATTTT.

The chain uses TRBV2 and TRBJ2-3; the D gene could be TRBD1 or TRBD2 (5 bases each). Germline V gene lookup returns CDR1 SNHLY and CDR2 FYNNEI. V lost 6 bases and J lost 4, with 17 bases in between. The CDR3 length is 15 residues. This chain's CDR3 is CASRDSGRTPDTQYF. The CDR3, as DNA: TGTGCCAGCAGGGATTCGGGACGGACACCAGATACGCAGTATTTT.

The chain links TRBV20-1 to TRBJ2-7, with no clear D. Trimming shortened V by 1 base and J by 2 bases, and 9 bases separated the two germline ends. In germline, CDR1 is DFQATT, CDR2 SNEGSKA (reference sequence). This CDR3 has 13 residues. The CDR3 protein is CSARAPGTYEQYF. CDR3 DNA: TGCAGTGCTAGAGCGCCAGGAACCTACGAGCAGTACTTC.

The gene calls are TRBV14 and TRBJ1-2, with D possibly TRBD1 on 5 matching bases. Between the trimmed V and J ends, which lost 0 bases and 4 bases, there was a span of 12 bases. Germline V CDR1 and CDR2: SGHDN, FVKESK. CDR3 size: 15 residues. This CDR3 is CASSQDIGVSYGYTF. The CDR3 nucleotides are TGTGCCAGCAGCCAAGATATAGGGGTGTCCTATGGCTACACCTTC.

This sequence joins TRBV15 and TRBJ1-5; D is ambiguous. Per the germline V gene, CDR1 is LNHNV and CDR2 is YYDKDF (reference sequence). The CDR3 runs to 16 residues. Trimming stripped 0 bases from V and 7 bases from J, with 16 bases between. The CDR3 DNA reads as TGTGCCACCAGCAGAGATCTGAGGCTGCCGGGCCAGCCCCAGCATTTT. Protein: CATSRDLRLPGQPQHF.

This clonotype was detected only once. The J gene is TRBJ1-3, the V gene TRBV30; D is unclear. Germline assignment: CDR1 GTSNPN and CDR2 SVGIG (reference sequence). V lost 3 bases, J lost 0 bases, and 15 bases lay in between. CDR3 length equals 16 residues. CDR3 bases: TGTGCCTGGAGCGACGGAAGGGAGAGCTCTGGAAACACCATATATTTT. Its translation: CAWSDGRESSGNTIYF. The whole variable domain, filled in from reference TRBV30 and TRBJ1-3, reads SQTIHQWPATLVQPVGSPLSLECTVEGTSNPNLYWYRQAAGRGLQLLFYSVGIGQISSEVPQNLSASRPQDRQFILSSKKLLLSDSGFYLCAWSDGRESSGNTIYFGEGSWLTVV.

On this clonotype: It is likely a read error, because the conserved phenylalanine at the end of the CDR3 is missing. The chain recombines TRBV6-4 with TRBJ1-5, with D hard to call. The germline V gene encodes CDR1 MRHNA and CDR2 SNTAGT. The CDR3 has 13 residues. Trimming left V 3 bases short and J 7 bases short, with 10 bases between. The CDR3 sequence is CASSESPGQPQHL. The CDR3 DNA reads as TGTGCCAGCAGTGAATCACCGGGGCAGCCCCAGCATCTT.

The V call is TRBV29-1, the J call TRBJ1-2, with D tentatively TRBD1 (5 bases). CDR3 length equals 13 residues. Germline loops: CDR1 SQVTM, CDR2 ANQGSEA. Trimming removed 4 bases at V and 1 base at J, with 10 bases between. The CDR3 loop is CSVGGQLNYGYTF. CDR3 sequence (DNA): TGCAGCGTTGGAGGACAACTTAACTATGGCTACACCTTC.

On this clonotype itself: A junction end diverges from the germline sequence, so it may reflect a read error. The J gene is TRBJ2-5, the V gene TRBV7-2; TRBD2 is a possible D gene (5 bases). CDR1 and CDR2 from the germline V gene are SGHTA and FQGNSA. This CDR3 contains 15 residues. DNA of the CDR3: TGCGCCAGCGGCTTAGTTCGGACCCAACAAGAGACCCAGTACTTC. This codes for CASGLVRTQQETQYF.

This clonotype was picked up a small number of times. The chain combines TRBV18 with TRBJ2-5; weak D call: TRBD2 (5 bases). From germline, CDR1 is KGHSH and CDR2 LQKENI. V gave up 2 bases and J gave up 6 bases, with 16 bases separating them. This CDR3 region has 15 residues. The CDR3 DNA is TGTGCCAGCTCACCAGCCGGGATAGCGAGACAGACCCAGTACTTC. Protein product: CASSPAGIARQTQYF.

The chain has TRBV29-1 and TRBJ2-7; 7 positions match TRBD1. Germline CDR1 is SQVTM and CDR2 is ANQGSEA. This CDR3 contains 13 residues. Trimming cost V 5 bases and J 0 bases; bases outside gene matches: 4. CDR3 loop: CSVSGQSSYEQYF. In nucleotides, the CDR3 is TGCAGCGTTTCGGGACAGAGCTCCTACGAGCAGTACTTC.

CDR3 sequence: CSVVNVAETQYF. The DNA of the CDR3 is TGCAGCGTGGTGAACGTCGCCGAGACCCAGTACTTC. This chain connects TRBV29-1 to TRBJ2-5; no clear D gene. CDR3 length: 12 amino acids. CDR1 is SQVTM and CDR2 is ANQGSEA in the germline V gene. V lost 6 bases to trimming and J lost 5 bases, with 13 bases between them.

The chain carries TRBV20-1 and TRBJ2-1, with 13 bases identical to TRBD2. J was trimmed by 10 bases and V by 0 bases; bases with no gene match: 9. The germline CDR1 and CDR2 sequences are DFQATT and SNEGSKA (reference sequence). The CDR3 sequence is 16 residues long. CDR3 coding DNA: TGCAGTGCTAGAGAGTTGGGACTAGCGGGGCAAGGGGAGCAGTTCTTC. This codes for CSARELGLAGQGEQFF.

V gene TRBV5-1 combines with J gene TRBJ1-2; a weak D match, TRBD1 (5 bases). Germline CDR1 reads SGHRS; CDR2 reads YFSETQ. V was clipped by 4 bases and J by 7 bases, with 14 bases between them. This CDR3 is 13 amino acids long. Written as DNA, the CDR3 is TGCGCCAGCAGCCACGAACCAGGGATTGGCTACACCTTC. Translation gives CASSHEPGIGYTF.

The chain links TRBV6-1 to TRBJ1-1; TRBD1 matches at 11 bases. The CDR3 extends over 17 amino acids. With 2 bases clipped from V and 1 base from J, the junction kept 6 bases outside the gene matches. The germline gives CDR1 MNHNS, CDR2 SASEGT. CDR3 sequence reads: CASSEFGQGAANTEAFF. In DNA, the CDR3 is TGTGCCAGCAGTGAATTCGGACAGGGGGCCGCGAACACTGAAGCTTTCTTT.

The rearrangement uses TRBV29-1 and TRBJ1-3, with D uncertain. Germline assignment: CDR1 SQVTM and CDR2 ANQGSEA. The CDR3 covers 11 residues. Trimming removed 6 bases from V and 4 bases from J, with 7 bases in between. The CDR3 sequence: CSVTNGNTIYF. The CDR3 DNA follows: TGCAGCGTAACGAACGGAAACACCATATATTTT. Full variable domain (rest looked up from reference TRBV29-1 and TRBJ1-3): SAVISQKPSRDICQRGTSLTIQCQVDSQVTMMFWYRQQPGQSLTLIATANQGSEATYESGFVIDKFPISRPNLTFSTLTVSNMSPEDSSIYLCSVTNGNTIYFGEGSWLTVV.

The chain employs TRBV29-1 and TRBJ2-1, with TRBD2 matching 8 bases. The V gene's germline CDR1 is SQVTM and CDR2 ANQGSEA. With V trimmed by 4 bases and J by 3 bases, 8 bases remained unmatched. This CDR3 has 15 amino acids. The CDR3 sequence: CSVVIAGGIYNEQFF. DNA for the CDR3: TGCAGCGTTGTTATTGCGGGAGGCATCTACAATGAGCAGTTCTTC.

The CDR3 DNA reads as TGTGCCATCAGTGACTCCGGGACTAGCGGCTGGGAGACCCAGTACTTC. It codes for CAISDSGTSGWETQYF. The V call is TRBV10-3, the J call TRBJ2-5, with TRBD2 matching over 11 bases. The trim removed 3 bases at V and 5 bases at J, leaving 8 bases unmatched. Germline V gene data show CDR1 as ENHRY and CDR2 as SYGVKD. This CDR3 has 16 amino acids.

This clonotype has more than one count but fewer than ten. The V and J genes are TRBV11-2 and TRBJ2-5; the D is unclear. This CDR3 region has 13 residues. Per the germline V gene, CDR1 is SGHAT and CDR2 is FQNNGV. V lost 5 bases and J 0 bases, leaving 7 bases between the germline ends. CDR3 sequence reads: CASSVTHQETQYF. The CDR3 DNA reads TGTGCCAGCAGCGTAACACACCAAGAGACCCAGTACTTC.

The genes are TRBV29-1 and TRBJ2-7; 14 bases are shared with TRBD2. Germline CDR1 is SQVTM and CDR2 is ANQGSEA. Trimming took 7 bases from V and 6 from J; bases not matched to a gene: 8. The CDR3 spans 14 residues. CDR3 amino acids: CSAEPGTSGSEQYF. The CDR3 DNA reads as TGCAGCGCAGAGCCCGGGACTAGCGGGAGCGAGCAGTACTTC.

The chain joins TRBV6-1 to TRBJ2-5; unclear D gene. Germline CDR1 MNHNS, CDR2 SASEGT. With 5 bases removed from V and 5 bases from J, the gap between germline ends came to 6 bases. This CDR3 region has 11 residues. The CDR3 DNA reads as TGTGCCAGCAGTAATGTGGAGACCCAGTACTTC. This codes for CASSNVETQYF.

V is TRBV12-3 or TRBV12-4 and J is TRBJ1-1; no definite D call. CDR3 length: 14 residues. Trimming left V 7 bases short and J 1 base short, with 13 bases between. The CDR3 region has the DNA TGTGCCAGCAATGGAGGGTTGGAGAACACTGAAGCTTTCTTT. This encodes CASNGGLENTEAFF.

Details on this clonotype: Given a much more abundant clone one base away, this may be a read error. The V call is TRBV20-1, the J call TRBJ2-3; 9 bases are shared with TRBD2. Germline values: CDR1 DFQATT, CDR2 SNEGSKA (reference sequence). This CDR3 comprises 17 residues. CDR3 bases: TGCAGTGCTGGAGATATAGAAGCGGGAGGACTCACAGATACGCAGTATTTT. Translation: CSAGDIEAGGLTDTQYF.

The J gene is TRBJ1-1, the V gene TRBV5-1; D is possibly TRBD1 (5 bases). Germline V gives CDR1 SGHRS, CDR2 YFSETQ. The CDR3 has 15 residues. Trimming left V 4 bases short and J 0 bases short, with 13 bases between. This CDR3 reads CASSGGIIVNTEAFF. DNA for the CDR3: TGCGCCAGCAGCGGGGGGATTATTGTGAACACTGAAGCTTTCTTT.

CDR3 sequence (DNA): TGTGCCAGCAGCCCCACAGTAGCCAAAAACATTCAGTACTTC. Amino acids: CASSPTVAKNIQYF. The chain links TRBV6-5 to TRBJ2-4; D is unclear. The CDR3 runs 14 residues. Trimming removed 6 bases from V and 0 bases from J, with 9 bases in between. Looked up from germline, CDR1 is MNHEY and CDR2 is SVGAGI.

The chain recombines TRBV19 with TRBJ1-1; D ambiguous. The germline V gene encodes CDR1 LNHDA and CDR2 SQIVND (reference sequence). V was cut by 5 bases and J by 4 bases, with 14 bases left in between. The CDR3 is 14 amino acids. The CDR3 reads CASSFQLGSTEAFF. The CDR3, as DNA: TGTGCCAGTAGTTTCCAGCTGGGAAGCACTGAAGCTTTCTTT. The full variable domain, its missing parts supplied by reference TRBV19 and TRBJ1-1, is DGGITQSPKYLFRKEGQNVTLSCEQNLNHDAMYWYRQDPGQGLRLIYYSQIVNDFQKGDIAEGYSVSREKKESFPLTVTSAQKNPTAFYLCASSFQLGSTEAFFGQGTRLTVV.